The present TCR beta chain was sequenced within a study of blood T cell repertoires in COVID-19. Germline lookup yields CDR1 LGHDT and CDR2 YNNKEL (reference sequence). There are 14 residues in the CDR3. Between the trimmed V and J ends, which lost 0 bases and 7 bases, there was a span of 12 bases. Only in-frame clones appear in the TCRdb table, and some are missing; sequencing was by immunoSEQ multiplex PCR. The sample holds roughly 240,000 clones, roughly 90% seen once. This TCR was recovered from a woman aged 30 to 39 with acute COVID-19. The sample consisted of PBMCs or T cells enriched from blood (not recorded which). This chain uses TRBV3-1 (or the pseudogene TRBV3-2) with TRBJ1-1; no clear D. CDR3 in DNA: TGTGCCAGCAGCCAAGATTTTGGTGGCGGTGAAGCTTTCTTT. Residues: CASSQDFGGGEAFF.